These 8 T cell receptor beta chains originate from one sample sequenced in a study of blood T cell repertoires in COVID-19. Sequenced by immunoSEQ multiplex PCR; TCRdb stores in-frame clones only, minus some. The table lists about 190,000 clones, 84% of them singletons. The sample taken for sequencing was peripheral blood. Receptors originate from a human donor in a cohort sampled during active COVID-19.

The chain is built from TRBV5-1 and TRBJ2-7; 8 nucleotides line up with TRBD1. Germline CDR1 reads SGHRS; CDR2 reads YFSETQ. With 4 bases clipped from V and 3 bases from J, the junction kept 6 bases outside the gene matches. The CDR3 is 14 amino acids. CDR3: CASSPSGQGYEQYF. The CDR3 region has the DNA TGCGCCAGCAGCCCATCTGGACAGGGCTACGAGCAGTACTTC.

This sequence joins TRBV27 and TRBJ1-6, with D possibly matching TRBD1 (5 bases). Germline CDR1 is MNHEY and CDR2 is SMNVEV (reference sequence). This CDR3 has 17 amino acids. Trimming took 2 bases from V and 8 from J, leaving 19 bases between them. The CDR3 nucleotides are TGTGCCAGCAGTTTAGCTCTGCGGGGGATTTCTTATTCACCCCTCCACTTT. Encoded protein: CASSLALRGISYSPLHF.

The chain is built from TRBV24-1 and TRBJ2-2; unclear D gene. V lost 2 bases, J lost 5 bases, and 8 bases lay in between. Germline values: CDR1 KGHDR, CDR2 SFDVKD. This CDR3 is 14 amino acids long. The CDR3 nucleotides are TGTGCCACCAGTGATTCCACAGAAACCGGGGAGCTGTTTTTT. It yields the protein CATSDSTETGELFF.

The chain combines TRBV28 with TRBJ1-5; 10 bases match TRBD1. J lost 3 bases, V lost 6 bases, and 5 bases had no gene match. The CDR3 extends over 15 amino acids. Germline CDR1 MDHEN, CDR2 SYDVKM. The CDR3 DNA sequence: TGTGCCAGCAGAAGGACAGGGGGGAACAATCAGCCCCAGCATTTT. Translated, it gives CASRRTGGNNQPQHF.

The chain has TRBV21-1 and TRBJ2-5; TRBD2, the D gene given by the table, was not confirmed from the DNA. TRBV21-1 is a known pseudogene. The CDR3 contains 18 residues. The CDR3 nucleotides are TGTGCCAGCAGCAAAGACATAGCGCGGACTAGCGACCAAGAGACCCAGTACTTC. Its translation: CASSKDIARTSDQETQYF.

The chain recombines TRBV7-9 with TRBJ1-4; 9 bases match TRBD1. CDR3 length equals 13 residues. In germline, CDR1 is SEHNR, CDR2 FQNEAQ (reference sequence). Germline trimming cut 5 bases from V and 7 bases from J; bases unmatched to any gene: 2. The CDR3 nucleotides read TGTGCCAGCAGCAAGGACAGGGGTGAAAAACTGTTTTTT. The encoded protein is CASSKDRGEKLFF.

By sample fraction, this clone is medium-sized. The chain recombines TRBV11-1 with TRBJ1-1, with 7 nucleotides matching TRBD1. The V segment lost 6 bases and the J segment 5 bases; nucleotides outside the gene matches: 12. The germline CDR1 and CDR2 sequences are SGHAT and FQDESV (reference sequence). The length of the CDR3 is 15 residues. CDR3 sequence reads: CASRGIQGGLTEAFF. The CDR3 nucleotides are TGTGCCAGCAGGGGGATTCAAGGGGGCTTGACTGAAGCTTTCTTT. Full variable domain (rest looked up from reference TRBV11-1 and TRBJ1-1): EAEVAQSPRYKITEKSQAVAFWCDPISGHATLYWYRQILGQGPELLVQFQDESVVDDSQLPKDRFSAERLKGVDSTLKIQPAELGDSAMYLCASRGIQGGLTEAFFGQGTRLTVV.

This chain joins TRBV27 and TRBJ2-5; D is undetermined. V dropped 6 bases and J dropped 7 bases, with 15 bases sitting between them. The V gene's germline CDR1 is MNHEY and CDR2 SMNVEV (reference sequence). This CDR3 spans 13 amino acids. As DNA, the CDR3 is TGTGCCAGCAGCCCGCGGAGTTTCGTGACCCAGTACTTC. It is translated as CASSPRSFVTQYF.